Following are 18 T cell receptor beta chains from one sample sequenced in a study of molecular identifiers for immune sequencing clone quantification. TCRdb itself ran the PCR reads through MiXCR, one entry per CDR3 protein. The sample consists of tens of thousands of distinct CDR3 sequences, 15% to 20% of them appearing once. Sequenced sample: naive CD8+ T cells from blood, with Jurkat cell RNA spiked in. Noted subset: FACS-sorted CD8+CD4-CCR7+CD45RA+ naive T cells. Receptors originate from a human donor in good health. Some libraries in this study had Jurkat cell RNA spiked in.

This clonotype was seen at least ten times. The chain links TRBV20-1 to TRBJ2-7; the D gene could be TRBD1 or TRBD2 (5 bases each). The CDR3 contains 15 residues. CDR1 and CDR2 from the germline V gene are DFQATT and SNEGSKA (reference sequence). V lost 1 base and J 0 bases, leaving 13 bases between the germline ends. The CDR3 DNA reads TGCAGTGCTAGAGGGACCGGGACCAGCTCCTACGAGCAGTACTTC. Its translation is CSARGTGTSSYEQYF.

This clonotype was recorded at least ten times. This rearrangement joins TRBV5-6 to TRBJ2-7, with D perhaps matching TRBD2 (5 bases). Germline V gives CDR1 SGHDT, CDR2 YYEEEE. V lost 7 bases and J lost 0, with 14 bases in between. CDR3 length: 14 residues. The CDR3 DNA is TGTGCCAGCCGGCAACGGAGGAGCTCCTACGAGCAGTACTTC. Its protein is CASRQRRSSYEQYF. The full variable domain, completed using reference TRBV5-6 and TRBJ2-7, is DAGVTQSPTHLIKTRGQQVTLRCSPKSGHDTVSWYQQALGQGPQFIFQYYEEEERQRGNFPDRFSGHQFPNYSSELNVNALLLGDSALYLCASRQRRSSYEQYFGPGTRLTVT.

About this clonotype itself: This may arise from a read error, as a much more abundant clone is one base away. The chain links TRBV28 to TRBJ2-3; D perhaps matches TRBD2 (6 bases). The CDR3 has 13 residues. In germline, CDR1 is MDHEN, CDR2 SYDVKM. The CDR3, as DNA: TGTGCCAGCGGTTTATGGGAGGAGGATACGCAGTATTTT. Protein sequence: CASGLWEEDTQYF.

This clonotype was counted ten times or more. The chain couples TRBV4-1 to TRBJ2-3; 10 bases fit TRBD1. The CDR3 is made up of 15 amino acids. Germline V gene sequence: CDR1 MGHRA, CDR2 YSYEKL. The junction had 7 bases not matched to a gene; V was cut back by 4 bases and J by 6 bases. The chain's CDR3 is CASSPWTGGTDTQYF. DNA for the CDR3: TGCGCCAGCAGCCCCTGGACAGGGGGTACTGATACGCAGTATTTT.

This clonotype was seen repeatedly, ten times or more. The chain combines TRBV7-9 with TRBJ2-3, with D possibly TRBD2 on 11 matching bases. V was clipped by 5 bases and J by 6 bases, with 33 bases between them. The length of the CDR3 is 20 residues. Germline V gene sequence: CDR1 SEHNR, CDR2 FQNEAQ (reference sequence). As DNA, the CDR3 is TGTGCCAGCAGCCGGGACAGGGGCCTAGCGGGAGGCTACTTGTGGGATACGCAGTATTTT. Its protein product is CASSRDRGLAGGYLWDTQYF.

This clonotype showed up many times. This chain connects TRBV6-6 to TRBJ1-5; 9 bases align to TRBD1. After removal of 6 bases from V and 4 bases from J, the junction contained 7 bases not matched to a gene. The CDR3 covers 15 residues. Germline V gives CDR1 MNHNY, CDR2 SVGAGI (reference sequence). The CDR3, as DNA: TGTGCCAGCAGCCTTACAGGGGGCTCAAATCAGCCCCAGCATTTT. Protein: CASSLTGGSNQPQHF.

This clonotype was found many times. The V call is TRBV6-2 or TRBV6-3, the J call TRBJ2-6; a possible D gene is TRBD2 (5 bases). V gave up 6 bases and J gave up 2 bases, with 11 bases separating them. CDR1 and CDR2 from the germline V gene are MNHEY and SVGEGT. There are 15 residues in the CDR3. The DNA for the CDR3 is TGTGCCAGCAGGGAGGAAATAGCTGGGGCCAACGTCCTGACTTTC. Protein: CASREEIAGANVLTF.

In this sample, this clonotype turned up many times. This chain links TRBV7-9 with TRBJ2-3; D not resolved. Germline V gives CDR1 SEHNR, CDR2 FQNEAQ (reference sequence). The length of the CDR3 is 15 residues. The germline V and J ends were trimmed by 1 base and 1 base, with 9 bases remaining between them. CDR3 DNA: TGTGCCAGCAGCTTAGTGGTTCGGGGCACAGATACGCAGTATTTT. Protein product: CASSLVVRGTDTQYF.

Points on this clonotype: One end of the junction does not line up with germline, which may come from a read error. The chain joins TRBV9 to TRBJ1-1; a weak D match, TRBD1 (5 bases). Germline CDR1 reads SGDLS; CDR2 reads YYNGEE. CDR3 length equals 15 residues. CDR3 loop: CASSVVSGLNTEALF. The DNA for the CDR3 is TGTGCCAGCAGCGTAGTGTCAGGGTTGAACACTGAAGCCCTCTTT.

This chain uses TRBV6-2 or TRBV6-3 with TRBJ2-5; 7 positions agree with TRBD2. The CDR3 is 15 amino acids. The J segment lost 4 bases and the V segment lost 2 bases, leaving 7 bases of the junction unmatched. The germline CDR1 and CDR2 sequences are MNHEY and SVGEGT. The CDR3, as DNA: TGTGCCAGCAGTTACGCCCTAGCGGCATCAGAGACCCAGTACTTC. Encoded protein: CASSYALAASETQYF.

This clonotype was counted between two and nine times. This may be a read error: a much more frequent sequence differs by one nucleotide. V gene TRBV7-9 combines with J gene TRBJ2-3; weak D call: TRBD2 (5 bases). V lost 8 bases and J 5 bases, leaving 11 bases between the germline ends. The length of the CDR3 is 12 residues. Germline CDR1 reads SEHNR; CDR2 reads FQNEAQ (reference sequence). CDR3 region: CASGPTRDTQYF. CDR3 DNA: TGTGCCAGCGGCCCCACTAGAGATACGCAGTATTTT.

This clonotype was observed at least ten times. The rearrangement links TRBV20-1 to TRBJ2-3; 9 bases align to TRBD2. Per the germline V gene, CDR1 is DFQATT and CDR2 is SNEGSKA (reference sequence). With V trimmed by 3 bases and J by 6 bases, 13 bases remained unmatched. This CDR3 has 16 amino acids. Here the CDR3 reads CSASLGVAGERDTQYF. CDR3 sequence (DNA): TGCAGTGCTAGCTTAGGGGTAGCGGGGGAGAGGGATACGCAGTATTTT.

There are many counts of this clonotype. This rearrangement joins TRBV2 to TRBJ2-7; D not certain. The V end was cut by 2 bases, the J end by 6 bases, with 14 bases between. There are 14 residues in the CDR3. The germline V gene has CDR1 SNHLY and CDR2 FYNNEI. The CDR3 bases are TGTGCCAGCAGTGAACGCCCAGACCAGACCGAGCAGTACTTC. Amino acids: CASSERPDQTEQYF.

This clonotype was detected ten times or more. The rearrangement uses TRBV2 and TRBJ2-6; D possibly corresponds to TRBD2 (6 bases). Germline loops: CDR1 SNHLY, CDR2 FYNNEI. The CDR3 covers 14 residues. The V end was cut by 8 bases, the J end by 0 bases, with 8 bases between. The CDR3 loop reads CASSGGSGANVLTF. The CDR3 bases are TGTGCCAGCTCCGGGGGCTCTGGGGCCAACGTCCTGACTTTC.

Remarks on this clonotype: Germline is not matched at one junction end, which may reflect a read error. CDR3 protein: CASSLGGSNQPRHF. The CDR3 DNA reads as TGTGCCAGCAGCCTTGGGGGTAGCAATCAGCCCCGGCATTTT. The rearrangement uses TRBV27 and TRBJ1-5; D possibly corresponds to TRBD1 (5 bases). The germline V gene has CDR1 MNHEY and CDR2 SMNVEV (reference sequence). CDR3 length: 14 residues.

On this clonotype: A read error may be the cause here, since a much bigger clone is one base away. The conserved closing phenylalanine or tryptophan is absent in this CDR3, likely reflecting a read error. This rearrangement joins TRBV27 to TRBJ2-4; no clear D gene. The V end was cut by 6 bases, the J end by 5 bases, with 11 bases between. CDR1 and CDR2 from the germline V gene are MNHEY and SMNVEV (reference sequence). This CDR3 has 13 residues. The CDR3 bases are TGTGCCAGCAGCCAGAGTCCCCAAAACATTCAGTACTCC. Its translation: CASSQSPQNIQYS.

This clonotype has ten or more counts. This chain links TRBV6-6 with TRBJ2-3; 9 bases line up with TRBD2. The junction had 6 bases not matched to a gene; V was cut back by 3 bases and J by 5 bases. The CDR3 covers 15 residues. Germline CDR1 reads MNHNY; CDR2 reads SVGAGI (reference sequence). The CDR3 sequence: CASSYRGRALDTQYF. In nucleotides, the CDR3 is TGTGCCAGCAGTTATCGCGGGAGGGCCCTAGATACGCAGTATTTT.

Turning to this clonotype: Since no conserved phenylalanine or tryptophan closes the CDR3, a read error is the likely cause. CDR3 bases: TGTGCCACCAGTGATCGACAGCCGCCCTACGAGCAGTACCTC. Translated, it gives CATSDRQPPYEQYL. This sequence joins TRBV24-1 and TRBJ2-7; D is perhaps TRBD1 (5 bases). The CDR3 contains 14 residues. Trimming shortened V by 3 bases and J by 2 bases, and 10 bases separated the two germline ends. Germline loops: CDR1 KGHDR, CDR2 SFDVKD.